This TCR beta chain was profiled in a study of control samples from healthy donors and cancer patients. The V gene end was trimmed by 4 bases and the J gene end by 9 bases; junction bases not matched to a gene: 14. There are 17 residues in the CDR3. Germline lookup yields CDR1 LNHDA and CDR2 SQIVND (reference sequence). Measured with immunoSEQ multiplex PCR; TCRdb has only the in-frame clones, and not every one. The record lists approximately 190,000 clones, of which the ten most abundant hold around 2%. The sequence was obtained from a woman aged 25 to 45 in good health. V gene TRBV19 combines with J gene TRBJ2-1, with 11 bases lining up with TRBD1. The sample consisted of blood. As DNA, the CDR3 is TGTGCCAGTAGTACCTTTTATACGAGGACAGGGGGCACTGAGCAGTTCTTC. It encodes CASSTFYTRTGGTEQFF.